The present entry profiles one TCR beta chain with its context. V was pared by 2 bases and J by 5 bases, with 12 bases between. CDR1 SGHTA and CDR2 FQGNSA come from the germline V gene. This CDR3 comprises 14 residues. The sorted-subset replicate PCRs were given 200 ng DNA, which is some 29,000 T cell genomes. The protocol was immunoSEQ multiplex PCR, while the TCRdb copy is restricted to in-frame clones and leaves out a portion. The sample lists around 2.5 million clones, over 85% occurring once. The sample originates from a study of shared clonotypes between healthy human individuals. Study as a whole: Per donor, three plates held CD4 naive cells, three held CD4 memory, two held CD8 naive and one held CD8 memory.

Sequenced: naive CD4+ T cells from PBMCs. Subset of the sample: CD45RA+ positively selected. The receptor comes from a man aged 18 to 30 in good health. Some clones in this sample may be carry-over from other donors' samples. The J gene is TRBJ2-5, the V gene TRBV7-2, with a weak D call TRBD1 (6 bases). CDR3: CASSLIGGRETQYF. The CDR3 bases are TGTGCCAGCAGCTTAATAGGGGGTAGGGAGACCCAGTACTTC.